The 31 T cell receptor beta chains reported below all come from one sample, sequenced in a study of patients and donors after allogeneic stem cell transplantation. TCRdb ran MiXCR on the RT-PCR reads and lists one entry per CDR3 protein. The sample has some 90,000 distinct CDR3 sequences, about 44% seen once; the top ten hold about 64%. Material for sequencing was blood, either unsorted or a sorted T cell fraction (not recorded which). The origin of the receptors is a human donor who was either an allogeneic HSCT recipient or a stem cell or donor lymphocyte infusion donor (not recorded which). It is not recorded whose cells these are; they may come from a transplant donor.

The genes are TRBV4-3 and TRBJ1-2; TRBD1 agrees at 10 bases. This CDR3 is 16 amino acids long. Germline loops: CDR1 LGHNA, CDR2 YSLEER. Trimming took 4 bases from V and 7 from J; bases not matched to a gene: 12. CDR3 region: CASSLVPGQGNAGYTF. The CDR3 DNA reads as TGCGCCAGCAGCCTGGTTCCGGGACAGGGGAACGCTGGCTACACCTTC.

This chain uses TRBV5-1 with TRBJ1-2; D is unresolved. Trimming removed 7 bases from V and 2 bases from J, with 12 bases in between. The CDR3 runs 13 residues. Germline CDR1 and CDR2: SGHRS and YFSETQ. CDR3 in amino acids: CASSESGNYGYTF. CDR3 DNA sequence: TGCGCCAGCTCTGAGTCAGGAAACTATGGCTACACCTTC.

The chain carries TRBV10-3 and TRBJ1-2, with D maybe TRBD1 (5 bases). V was cut by 0 bases and J by 3 bases, with 14 bases left in between. CDR1 ENHRY and CDR2 SYGVKD come from the germline V gene. The CDR3 is made up of 16 amino acids. This CDR3 reads CAISESTGGSDYGYTF. The DNA of the CDR3 is TGTGCCATCAGTGAGTCAACCGGGGGGTCGGACTATGGCTACACCTTC.

The gene calls are TRBV4-3 and TRBJ2-1; D ambiguous. The germline V gene encodes CDR1 LGHNA and CDR2 YSLEER. The CDR3 consists of 18 residues. V was pared by 2 bases and J by 0 bases, with 17 bases between. The CDR3 coding sequence is TGCGCCAGCAGCCAAATGAAGAGCTGGCGAATCTCCTACAATGAGCAGTTCTTC. It yields the protein CASSQMKSWRISYNEQFF.

The chain uses TRBV4-3 and TRBJ1-4; D gene uncertain. V gave up 4 bases and J gave up 13 bases, with 22 bases separating them. Germline-derived CDR1 and CDR2 are LGHNA and YSLEER. The CDR3 totals 15 residues. The chain's CDR3 is CASSLEGSSSVGLFF. CDR3 sequence (DNA): TGCGCCAGCAGCCTCGAGGGAAGCAGCTCAGTGGGACTGTTTTTT.

The chain carries TRBV5-1 and TRBJ1-5, with D uncertain. Trimming removed 0 bases at V and 2 bases at J, with 6 bases between. This CDR3 spans 14 amino acids. Germline-derived CDR1 and CDR2 are SGHRS and YFSETQ. This chain's CDR3 is CASSLVPGNQPQHF. The CDR3 coding sequence is TGCGCCAGCAGCTTGGTTCCCGGCAATCAGCCCCAGCATTTT.

This clonotype was picked up a small number of times. The rearrangement uses TRBV9 and TRBJ1-6; 8 bases align to TRBD1. Germline V gene data show CDR1 as SGDLS and CDR2 as YYNGEE. V trimming: 4 bases; J trimming: 9 bases; junction bases outside the gene matches: 6. The CDR3 extends over 14 amino acids. The CDR3: CASSPGGASSPLHF. CDR3 coding DNA: TGTGCCAGCAGCCCAGGGGGCGCGAGTTCACCCCTCCACTTT.

This chain joins TRBV29-1 and TRBJ2-7; possible D gene TRBD2, 6 bases. The CDR3 loop spans 13 amino acids. V was pared by 2 bases and J by 2 bases, with 10 bases between. Germline V gene data show CDR1 as SQVTM and CDR2 as ANQGSEA. The CDR3 region has the DNA TGCAGCGTTGAATACCCGGGGGCCTACGAGCAGTACTTC. Protein: CSVEYPGAYEQYF.

This clonotype was found a few times. The rearrangement joins TRBV2 to TRBJ1-2; D not resolved. Trimming left V 4 bases short and J 4 bases short, with 7 bases between. Per germline, CDR1 SNHLY and CDR2 FYNNEI. The CDR3 extends over 12 amino acids. The CDR3 bases are TGTGCCAGCAGTGTCCGTTCCTATGGCTACACCTTC. Encoded protein: CASSVRSYGYTF.

This chain links TRBV6-2 or TRBV6-3 with TRBJ2-4, with D possibly being TRBD1 (5 bases). CDR1 and CDR2 from the germline V gene are MNHEY and SVGEGT. With 0 bases removed from V and 0 bases from J, the gap between germline ends came to 15 bases. The CDR3 is 18 amino acids. The CDR3 DNA reads as TGTGCCAGCAGTTACTCGGCAGGGCGAGAACTAGCCAAAAACATTCAGTACTTC. Translating gives CASSYSAGRELAKNIQYF.

The chain combines TRBV11-1 with TRBJ1-1; no reliable D call. From germline, CDR1 is SGHAT and CDR2 FQDESV (reference sequence). The CDR3 extends over 13 amino acids. V was clipped by 5 bases and J by 1 base, with 8 bases between them. The CDR3 DNA reads as TGTGCCAGCAGCCTCCATGGGAACACTGAAGCTTTCTTT. Residues: CASSLHGNTEAFF.

The chain is built from TRBV6-5 and TRBJ1-6, with D maybe TRBD1 (6 bases). The V gene lost 0 bases and the J gene lost 8 bases, with 14 bases spanning the gap. The V gene's germline CDR1 is MNHEY and CDR2 SVGAGI. The CDR3 runs to 16 residues. The CDR3 region is CASSYSIARGDSPLHF. As DNA, the CDR3 is TGTGCCAGCAGTTACTCGATAGCCAGGGGTGATTCACCCCTCCACTTT.

In its sample, this clonotype was seen many times. The DNA for the CDR3 is TGTGCCAGCAGTTTAGGGAGCAATCAGCCCCAGCATTTT. It translates to CASSLGSNQPQHF. The genes are TRBV12-3 or TRBV12-4 and TRBJ1-5; D unclear. The CDR3 contains 13 residues. The V end was cut by 1 base, the J end by 1 base, with 2 bases between.

The rearrangement joins TRBV20-1 to TRBJ2-7; TRBD2 aligns across 12 bases. Germline loops: CDR1 DFQATT, CDR2 SNEGSKA (reference sequence). The V gene end was trimmed by 3 bases and the J gene end by 4 bases; junction bases not matched to a gene: 7. The CDR3 extends over 15 amino acids. The CDR3 region is CSASPTSGRGYEQYF. DNA of the CDR3: TGCAGTGCTAGCCCGACTAGCGGGAGAGGTTACGAGCAGTACTTC.

V is TRBV20-1 and J is TRBJ1-1, with D hard to call. There are 13 residues in the CDR3. Germline values: CDR1 DFQATT, CDR2 SNEGSKA (reference sequence). Trimming took 2 bases from V and 3 from J, leaving 10 bases between them. CDR3 loop: CSARPPVDTEAFF. The CDR3 nucleotides are TGCAGTGCTAGACCCCCCGTGGACACTGAAGCTTTCTTT.

The rearrangement links TRBV7-8 to TRBJ1-6, with unresolved D. Deletions cut 3 bases from V and 7 bases from J, with 16 bases between. Germline V gene lookup returns CDR1 SGHVS and CDR2 FQNEAQ. The CDR3 runs 16 residues. The CDR3 sequence is CASSFSSGDVNSPLHF. The DNA for the CDR3 is TGTGCCAGCAGCTTCTCGTCAGGAGACGTAAATTCACCCCTCCACTTT.

This rearrangement joins TRBV4-1 to TRBJ1-5, with a possible D match to TRBD1 (6 bases). This CDR3 comprises 18 residues. V was clipped by 1 base and J by 5 bases, with 21 bases between them. Germline loops: CDR1 MGHRA, CDR2 YSYEKL. In DNA, the CDR3 is TGCGCCAGCAGCCAAGTTTCGCCCAGACAGGACCTACATCAGCCCCAGCATTTT. Its translation: CASSQVSPRQDLHQPQHF.

In this sample, this clonotype turned up a few times. The V call is TRBV7-2, the J call TRBJ1-3; possibly TRBD1 for D (6 bases). The germline gives CDR1 SGHTA, CDR2 FQGNSA. Trimming took off 5 bases at V and 4 bases at J, with 15 bases between the two ends. CDR3 size: 15 residues. The CDR3 is CASSPVGGGGNTIYF. CDR3 nucleotides: TGTGCCAGCAGCCCCGTGGGGGGGGGCGGAAACACCATATATTTT. Full variable domain (rest looked up from reference TRBV7-2 and TRBJ1-3): GAGVSQSPSNKVTEKGKDVELRCDPISGHTALYWYRQSLGQGLEFLIYFQGNSAPDKSGLPSDRFSAERTGGSVSTLTIQRTQQEDSAVYLCASSPVGGGGNTIYFGEGSWLTVV.

This clonotype is a singleton in its sample. The chain couples TRBV6-2 or TRBV6-3 to TRBJ2-1; TRBD2 matches 10 bases. The CDR3 has 15 amino acids. Germline V gene data show CDR1 as MNHEY and CDR2 as SVGEGT. The trim removed 4 bases at V and 2 bases at J, leaving 2 bases unmatched. Here the CDR3 DNA reads TGTGCCAGCAGTTTCGGACTAGCGGCCTACAATGAGCAGTTCTTC. Its translation is CASSFGLAAYNEQFF.

This clonotype is a singleton in its sample. The chain recombines TRBV20-1 with TRBJ2-7; 10 nucleotides align to TRBD1. Losses at the gene ends were 2 bases for V and 0 bases for J; bases not matched to a gene: 10. Germline lookup yields CDR1 DFQATT and CDR2 SNEGSKA (reference sequence). The CDR3 has 17 amino acids. For the CDR3, the DNA is TGCAGTGCTAGACCACTTCCGGGACAGGGGCTCTCCTACGAGCAGTACTTC. This codes for CSARPLPGQGLSYEQYF.

The chain couples TRBV11-2 to TRBJ2-3; TRBD2 agrees at 14 bases. This CDR3 is built from 19 residues. CDR1 is SGHAT, CDR2 FQNNGV, per germline. Trimming removed 5 bases from V and 0 bases from J; junction bases left unmatched: 10. This CDR3 is CASSLGLAGVPGSTDTQYF. CDR3 in DNA: TGTGCCAGCAGCCTGGGACTAGCGGGAGTCCCGGGGAGCACAGATACGCAGTATTTT.

The chain has TRBV28 and TRBJ2-7; 8 nucleotides match TRBD1. There are 14 residues in the CDR3. V lost 5 bases, J lost 6 bases, and 9 bases stayed unmatched. Germline V gene lookup returns CDR1 MDHEN and CDR2 SYDVKM. As DNA, the CDR3 is TGTGCCAGCAGTCCCACCGGGACAGGTCCCGAGCAGTACTTC. Protein sequence: CASSPTGTGPEQYF.

This sequence joins TRBV4-3 and TRBJ2-3; D is undetermined. Germline V gene sequence: CDR1 LGHNA, CDR2 YSLEER. The CDR3 is 18 amino acids. The V and J ends lost 0 bases and 2 bases respectively, with 18 bases between them. CDR3 amino acids: CASSQDPLYYELTDTQYF. The CDR3 region has the DNA TGCGCCAGCAGCCAAGACCCACTCTATTACGAGCTCACAGATACGCAGTATTTT.

The rearrangement joins TRBV29-1 to TRBJ1-5; D perhaps matches TRBD1 (6 bases). The CDR3 has 9 residues. The V and J ends lost 6 bases and 15 bases respectively, with 12 bases between them. The germline V gene encodes CDR1 SQVTM and CDR2 ANQGSEA. CDR3 DNA: TGCAGCGTCCGGGACATTAGGCATTTT. Translation: CSVRDIRHF.

This chain connects TRBV7-2 to TRBJ1-4; the D gene is possibly TRBD1 (5 bases). Germline V CDR1 and CDR2: SGHTA, FQGNSA. V was trimmed by 3 bases and J by 2 bases, leaving 13 bases between them. The CDR3 extends over 16 amino acids. Here the CDR3 DNA reads TGTGCCAGCAGCTTGGGGCCGGGACCGACTAATGAAAAACTGTTTTTT. As protein: CASSLGPGPTNEKLFF.

J is TRBJ1-2 and V is TRBV12-5; TRBD1 is a possible D gene (6 bases). CDR1 is LGHNT, CDR2 FRNRAP, per germline. V was pared by 1 base and J by 8 bases, with 17 bases between. CDR3 length: 15 amino acids. The CDR3 DNA follows: TGTGCTAGTGGTTTGGCCCTCGGGGGCGCGCGGGGCTACACCTTC. It encodes CASGLALGGARGYTF.

This clonotype occurred a few times. V and J are TRBV20-1 and TRBJ1-1; no reliable D call. CDR3 length: 12 amino acids. From germline, CDR1 is DFQATT and CDR2 SNEGSKA (reference sequence). Trimming stripped 5 bases from V and 4 bases from J, with 11 bases between. The chain's CDR3 is CSAFRSGTEAFF. CDR3 bases: TGCAGTGCTTTCCGTTCGGGCACTGAAGCTTTCTTT.

The chain carries TRBV6-5 and TRBJ1-1; 8 bases are a match to TRBD1. Germline assignment: CDR1 MNHEY and CDR2 SVGAGI. The CDR3 is 15 amino acids. V gave up 5 bases and J gave up 4 bases; unmatched junction bases: 9. In DNA, the CDR3 is TGTGCCAGCAGTGCCCCAGACAGGGGTGGCACTGAAGCTTTCTTT. Translating gives CASSAPDRGGTEAFF.

This clonotype was found once. One end of the junction does not line up with germline, which may come from a read error. This chain connects TRBV30 to TRBJ1-1, with 8 positions matching TRBD1. CDR1 GTSNPN and CDR2 SVGIG come from the germline V gene (reference sequence). This CDR3 comprises 11 residues. CDR3 sequence: CAWSGGDRPDF. The CDR3 bases are TGTGCCTGGAGTGGAGGGGACAGGCCAGACTTT.

The CDR3 sequence: CATSIEGLEKLFF. The DNA of the CDR3 is TGTGCCACCAGCATAGAAGGATTAGAAAAACTGTTTTTT. This rearrangement joins TRBV15 to TRBJ1-4; D ambiguous. The germline V and J ends were trimmed by 4 bases and 8 bases, with 11 bases remaining between them. From germline, CDR1 is LNHNV and CDR2 YYDKDF (reference sequence). The CDR3 extends over 13 amino acids.

This sequence joins TRBV10-2 and TRBJ2-1; TRBD2 aligns across 12 bases. V was clipped by 5 bases and J by 0 bases; unmatched bases: 2. The V gene's germline CDR1 is WSHSY and CDR2 SAAADI. The CDR3 runs 16 residues. The CDR3 DNA sequence: TGCGCCAGCAGTCAGACTAGCGGGAGCTCCTACAATGAGCAGTTCTTC. As protein: CASSQTSGSSYNEQFF.